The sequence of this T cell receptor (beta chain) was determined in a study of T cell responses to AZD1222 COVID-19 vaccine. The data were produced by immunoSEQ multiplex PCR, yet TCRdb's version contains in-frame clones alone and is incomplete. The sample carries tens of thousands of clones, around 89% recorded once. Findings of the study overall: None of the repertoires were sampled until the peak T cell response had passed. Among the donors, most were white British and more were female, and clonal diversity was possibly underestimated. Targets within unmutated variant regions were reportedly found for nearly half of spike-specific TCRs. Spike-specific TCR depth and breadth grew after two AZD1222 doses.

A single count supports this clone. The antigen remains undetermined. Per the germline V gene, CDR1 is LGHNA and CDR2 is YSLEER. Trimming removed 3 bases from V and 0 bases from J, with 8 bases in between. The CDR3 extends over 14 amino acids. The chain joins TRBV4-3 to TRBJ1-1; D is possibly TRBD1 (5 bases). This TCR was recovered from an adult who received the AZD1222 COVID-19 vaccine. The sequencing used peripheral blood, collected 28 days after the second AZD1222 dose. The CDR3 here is CASSQQGLNTEAFF. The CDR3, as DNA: TGCGCCAGCAGCCAGCAGGGATTGAACACTGAAGCTTTCTTT.